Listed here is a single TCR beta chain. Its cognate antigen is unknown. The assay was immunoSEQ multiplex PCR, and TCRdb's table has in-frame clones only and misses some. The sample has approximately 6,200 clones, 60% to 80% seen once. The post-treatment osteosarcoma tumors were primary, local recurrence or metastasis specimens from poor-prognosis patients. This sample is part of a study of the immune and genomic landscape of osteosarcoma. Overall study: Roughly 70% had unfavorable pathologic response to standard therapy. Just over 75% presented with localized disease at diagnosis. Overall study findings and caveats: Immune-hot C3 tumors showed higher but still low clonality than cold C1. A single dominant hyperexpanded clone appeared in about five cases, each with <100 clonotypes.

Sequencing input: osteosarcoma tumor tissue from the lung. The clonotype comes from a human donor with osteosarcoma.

The CDR3 here is CSVSGTGAYEQYF. As DNA, the CDR3 is TGCAGCGTGTCCGGGACAGGGGCCTACGAGCAGTACTTC. V gene TRBV29-1 combines with J gene TRBJ2-7; the match to TRBD1 covers 10 bases. The V and J ends lost 6 bases and 2 bases, in that order; junction bases with no gene match: 4. Germline V gene data show CDR1 as SQVTM and CDR2 as ANQGSEA. The CDR3 spans 13 residues.